The rows below give T cell receptor beta chains drawn from one sample of a study of chemoradiotherapy in HPV16-positive cancers. The repertoire was sequenced with immunoSEQ multiplex PCR; TCRdb's copy has only in-frame clones and lacks some. Of 9,500 to 15,000 clones in the sample, almost 90% were seen once. The material was obtained from a patient who underwent chemoradiotherapy. The receptors originated from a human donor with HPV-associated anogenital cancer. Both conserved end residues are part of each CDR3. The order of the fields is V gene, J gene, CDR3 protein.

V gene: TRBV5-4; J gene: TRBJ2-1; CDR3 protein: CASSLRGVGYNEQFF
V gene: TRBV5-1; J gene: TRBJ1-5; CDR3 protein: CASSLGGGIGTPQHF
V gene: TRBV6-5; J gene: TRBJ1-1; CDR3 protein: CASSQGGTGVTEAFF
V gene: TRBV29-1; J gene: TRBJ2-1; CDR3 protein: CSSRTDRYNEQFF
V gene: TRBV6-1; J gene: TRBJ1-2; CDR3 protein: CASIPSGNPYGYTF
V gene: TRBV9; J gene: TRBJ1-1; CDR3 protein: CASSVDVRGGVRTEAFF
V gene: TRBV5-1; J gene: TRBJ1-5; CDR3 protein: CASSLEGYSNQPQHF
V gene: TRBV7-9; J gene: TRBJ2-2; CDR3 protein: CASIIAGVNTGELFF
V gene: TRBV10-2; J gene: TRBJ2-3; CDR3 protein: CASRRTSGGADTQYF
V gene: TRBV5-1; J gene: TRBJ1-2; CDR3 protein: CASSLDPLGGRHTF
V gene: TRBV5-1; J gene: TRBJ2-1; CDR3 protein: CASSLAQGGYNEQFF
V gene: TRBV11-1; J gene: TRBJ2-3; CDR3 protein: CASSLARGLAFPDTQYF
V gene: TRBV10-3; J gene: TRBJ2-4; CDR3 protein: CAISESSLGKNIQYF
V gene: TRBV5-6; J gene: TRBJ2-1; CDR3 protein: CASSPSLAGGPRYNEQFF
V gene: TRBV7-9; J gene: TRBJ1-3; CDR3 protein: CASSLATGLTNTIYF
V gene: TRBV2; J gene: TRBJ2-2; CDR3 protein: CASGWALNGELFF
V gene: TRBV2; J gene: TRBJ2-2; CDR3 protein: CASTGLAGTGELFF
V gene: TRBV5-4; J gene: TRBJ2-7; CDR3 protein: CASSLGGQTFSEQYF